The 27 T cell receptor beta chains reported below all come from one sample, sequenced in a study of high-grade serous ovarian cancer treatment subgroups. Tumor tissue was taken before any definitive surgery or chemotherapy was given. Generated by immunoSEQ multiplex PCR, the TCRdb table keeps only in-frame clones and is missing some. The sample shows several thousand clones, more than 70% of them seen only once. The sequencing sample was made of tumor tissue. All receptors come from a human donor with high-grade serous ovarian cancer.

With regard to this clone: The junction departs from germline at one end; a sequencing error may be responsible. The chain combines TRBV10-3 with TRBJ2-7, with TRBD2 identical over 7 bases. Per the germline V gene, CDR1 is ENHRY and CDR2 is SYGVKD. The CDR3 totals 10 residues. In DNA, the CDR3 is TGTGCCATCGGGGGGGACGGCATCGTCTTC. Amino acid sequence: CAIGGDGIVF.

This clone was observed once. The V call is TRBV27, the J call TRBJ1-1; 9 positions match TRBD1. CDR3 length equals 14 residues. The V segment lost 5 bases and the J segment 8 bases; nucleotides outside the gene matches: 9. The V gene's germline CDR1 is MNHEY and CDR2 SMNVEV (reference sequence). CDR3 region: CASSNRGRGTEAFF. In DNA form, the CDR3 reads TGTGCCAGCAGTAACAGGGGGCGCGGGACCGAAGCTTTCTTT.

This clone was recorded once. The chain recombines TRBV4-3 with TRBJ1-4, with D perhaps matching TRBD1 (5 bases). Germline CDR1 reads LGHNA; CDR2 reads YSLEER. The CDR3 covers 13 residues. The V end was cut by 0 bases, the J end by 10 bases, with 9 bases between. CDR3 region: CASSQDLRGKLFF. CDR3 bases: TGCGCCAGCAGCCAAGATTTGAGGGGAAAACTGTTTTTT.

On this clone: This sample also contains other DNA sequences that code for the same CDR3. The CDR3 reads CASSPPGTPNYEQYF. The CDR3, as DNA: TGTGCCAGCAGTCCTCCCGGGACCCCTAACTACGAGCAGTACTTC. The chain combines TRBV28 with TRBJ2-7; D may be TRBD1 or TRBD2 (5 bases each). Germline V gene sequence: CDR1 MDHEN, CDR2 SYDVKM. CDR3 size: 15 residues. V lost 5 bases and J 3 bases, leaving 17 bases between the germline ends. The full variable domain, with the rest looked up from reference TRBV28 and TRBJ2-7, is DVKVTQSSRYLVKRTGEKVFLECVQDMDHENMFWYRQDPGLGLRLIYFSYDVKMKEKGDIPEGYSVSREKKERFSLILESASTNQTSMYLCASSPPGTPNYEQYFGPGTRLTVT.

CDR3 bases: TGCGCCAGCAGCCTTCAGGGGGCCGGCACTGAAGCTTTCTTT. Its translation is CASSLQGAGTEAFF. The chain carries TRBV5-1 and TRBJ1-1, with 8 bases lining up with TRBD1. Unmatched junction bases numbered 6, after V lost 4 bases and J lost 4 bases. The CDR3 sequence is 14 residues long. CDR1 and CDR2 from the germline V gene are SGHRS and YFSETQ.

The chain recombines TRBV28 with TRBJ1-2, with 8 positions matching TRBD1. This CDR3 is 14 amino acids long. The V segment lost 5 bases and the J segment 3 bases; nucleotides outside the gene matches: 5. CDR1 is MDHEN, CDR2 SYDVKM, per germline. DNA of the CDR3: TGTGCCAGCAGTCCGGCGGACAGGGACTATGGCTACACCTTC. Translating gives CASSPADRDYGYTF.

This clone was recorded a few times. The CDR3 nucleotides are TGTGCCAGTAGCCCTAGGACAGGGAGGAACAGGGAAGCTTTCTTT. Translated: CASSPRTGRNREAFF. The chain is built from TRBV19 and TRBJ1-1, with 8 bases aligning to TRBD1. The CDR3 consists of 15 residues. Germline V CDR1 and CDR2: LNHDA, SQIVND (reference sequence). Germline trimming cut 6 bases from V and 8 bases from J; bases unmatched to any gene: 14.

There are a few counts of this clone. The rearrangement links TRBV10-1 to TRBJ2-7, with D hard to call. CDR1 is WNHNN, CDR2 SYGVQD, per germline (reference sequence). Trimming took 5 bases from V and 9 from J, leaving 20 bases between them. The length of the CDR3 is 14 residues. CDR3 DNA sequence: TGCGCCAGCAGTTCCCGAGGCCGCCCGGCGGTGCAGTACTTC. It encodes CASSSRGRPAVQYF.

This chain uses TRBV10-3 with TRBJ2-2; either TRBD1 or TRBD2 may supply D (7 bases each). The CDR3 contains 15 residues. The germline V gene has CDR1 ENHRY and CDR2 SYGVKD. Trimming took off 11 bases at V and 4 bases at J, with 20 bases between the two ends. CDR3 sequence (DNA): TGTGCCTCCGCAGGGGGGGGGTTTGTCACCGGGGAGCTGTTTTTT. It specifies CASAGGGFVTGELFF.

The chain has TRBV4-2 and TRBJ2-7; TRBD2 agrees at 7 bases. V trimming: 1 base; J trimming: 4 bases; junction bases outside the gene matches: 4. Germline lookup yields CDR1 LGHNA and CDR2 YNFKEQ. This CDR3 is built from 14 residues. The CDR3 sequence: CASSQAGGKYEQYF. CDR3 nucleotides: TGTGCCAGCAGCCAAGCGGGAGGCAAATACGAGCAGTACTTC.

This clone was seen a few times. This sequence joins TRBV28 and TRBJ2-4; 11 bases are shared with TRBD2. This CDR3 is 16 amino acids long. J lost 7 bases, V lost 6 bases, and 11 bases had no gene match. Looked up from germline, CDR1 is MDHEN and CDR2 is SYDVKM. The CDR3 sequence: CASSPGSGGAVNIQYF. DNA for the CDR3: TGTGCCAGCAGCCCGGGTAGCGGGGGGGCAGTGAACATTCAGTACTTC.

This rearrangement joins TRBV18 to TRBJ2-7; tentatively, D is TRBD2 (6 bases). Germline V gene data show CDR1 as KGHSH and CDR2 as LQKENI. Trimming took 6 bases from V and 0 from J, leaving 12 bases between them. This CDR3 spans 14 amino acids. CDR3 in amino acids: CASSQPGASYEQYF. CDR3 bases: TGTGCCAGCTCGCAGCCGGGAGCCTCCTACGAGCAGTACTTC. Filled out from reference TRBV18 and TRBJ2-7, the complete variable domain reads NAGVMQNPRHLVRRRGQEARLRCSPMKGHSHVYWYRQLPEEGLKFMVYLQKENIIDESGMPKERFSAEFPKEGPSILRIQQVVRGDSAAYFCASSQPGASYEQYFGPGTRLTVT.

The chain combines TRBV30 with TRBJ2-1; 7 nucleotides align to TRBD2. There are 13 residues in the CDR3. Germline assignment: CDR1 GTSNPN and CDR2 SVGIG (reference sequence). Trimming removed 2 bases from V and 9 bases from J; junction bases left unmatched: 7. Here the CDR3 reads CAWSRGGEGEQFF. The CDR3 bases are TGTGCCTGGAGTCGTGGGGGGGAAGGTGAGCAGTTCTTC.

The CDR3 protein is CASSGGDGKNIQYF. CDR3 DNA: TGTGCCAGCAGTGGGGGGGACGGTAAAAACATTCAGTACTTC. The chain couples TRBV6-1 to TRBJ2-4, with a weak D call TRBD2 (6 bases). The germline CDR1 and CDR2 sequences are MNHNS and SASEGT. The ends were cut back, 4 bases at V and 4 bases at J, with 11 bases in the middle. There are 14 residues in the CDR3.

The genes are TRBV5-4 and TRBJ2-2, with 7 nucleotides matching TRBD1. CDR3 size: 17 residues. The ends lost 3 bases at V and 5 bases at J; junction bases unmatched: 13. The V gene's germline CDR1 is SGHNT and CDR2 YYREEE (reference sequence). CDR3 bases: TGTGCCAGCAGCTCTCTGCCCTCACAGGGGTGGACCGGGGAGCTGTTTTTT. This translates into CASSSLPSQGWTGELFF.

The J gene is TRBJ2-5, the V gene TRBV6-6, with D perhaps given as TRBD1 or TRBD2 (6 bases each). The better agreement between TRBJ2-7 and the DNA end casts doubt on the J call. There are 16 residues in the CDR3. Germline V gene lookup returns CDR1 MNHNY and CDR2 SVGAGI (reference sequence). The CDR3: CASTQPQGGSSYEQYF. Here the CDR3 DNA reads TGTGCCAGCACTCAACCCCAAGGGGGGAGCTCCTACGAGCAGTACTTC.

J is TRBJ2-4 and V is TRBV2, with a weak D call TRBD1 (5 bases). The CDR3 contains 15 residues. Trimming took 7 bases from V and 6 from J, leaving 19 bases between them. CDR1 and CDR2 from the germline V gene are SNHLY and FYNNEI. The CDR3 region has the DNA TGTGCCAGCACCGACCCCGCAGGGCCAGGAAACATTCAGTACTTC. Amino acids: CASTDPAGPGNIQYF.

CDR3: CASSSPRKVGQPQHF. As DNA, the CDR3 is TGTGCCAGCAGTTCCCCAAGGAAAGTGGGTCAGCCCCAGCATTTT. This rearrangement joins TRBV28 to TRBJ1-5; no clear D. With 4 bases removed from V and 6 bases from J, the gap between germline ends came to 16 bases. Per germline, CDR1 MDHEN and CDR2 SYDVKM. There are 15 residues in the CDR3.

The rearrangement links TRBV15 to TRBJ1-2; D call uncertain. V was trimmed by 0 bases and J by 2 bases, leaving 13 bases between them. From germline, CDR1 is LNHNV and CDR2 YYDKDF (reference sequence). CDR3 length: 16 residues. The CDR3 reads CATSREQKVGNYGYTF. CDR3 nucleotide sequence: TGTGCCACCAGCAGAGAGCAGAAGGTGGGGAACTATGGCTACACCTTC.

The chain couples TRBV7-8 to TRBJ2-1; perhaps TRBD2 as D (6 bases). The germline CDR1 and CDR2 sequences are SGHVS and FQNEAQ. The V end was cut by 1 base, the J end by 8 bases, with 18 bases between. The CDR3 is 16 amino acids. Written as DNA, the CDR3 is TGTGCCAGCAGCTTAGGTTGGGGGGTTGGATTCCATGAGCAGTTCTTC. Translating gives CASSLGWGVGFHEQFF.

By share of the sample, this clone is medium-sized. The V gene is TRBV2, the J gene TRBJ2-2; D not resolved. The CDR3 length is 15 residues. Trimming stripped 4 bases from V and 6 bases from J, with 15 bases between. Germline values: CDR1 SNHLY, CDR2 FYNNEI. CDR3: CASSAGQVLPGELFF. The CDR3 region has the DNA TGTGCCAGCAGTGCGGGCCAAGTACTCCCCGGGGAGCTGTTTTTT.

CDR3 DNA: TGTGCCAGCAGTTCCCAGGGGAACACTGAAGCTTTCTTT. It translates to CASSSQGNTEAFF. The rearrangement uses TRBV6-5 and TRBJ1-1, with D possibly TRBD1 on 5 matching bases. This CDR3 comprises 13 residues. Germline V gene data show CDR1 as MNHEY and CDR2 as SVGAGI. Trimming took off 4 bases at V and 1 base at J, with 7 bases between the two ends.

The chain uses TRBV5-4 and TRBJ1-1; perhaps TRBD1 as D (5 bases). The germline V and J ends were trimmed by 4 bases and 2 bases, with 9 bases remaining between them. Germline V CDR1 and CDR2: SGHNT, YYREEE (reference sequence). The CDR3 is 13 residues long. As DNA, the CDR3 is TGTGCCAGCAGCCGGGACGGTAACACTGAAGCTTTCTTT. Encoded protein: CASSRDGNTEAFF. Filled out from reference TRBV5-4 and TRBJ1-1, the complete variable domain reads ETGVTQSPTHLIKTRGQQVTLRCSSQSGHNTVSWYQQALGQGPQFIFQYYREEENGRGNFPPRFSGLQFPNYSSELNVNALELDDSALYLCASSRDGNTEAFFGQGTRLTVV.

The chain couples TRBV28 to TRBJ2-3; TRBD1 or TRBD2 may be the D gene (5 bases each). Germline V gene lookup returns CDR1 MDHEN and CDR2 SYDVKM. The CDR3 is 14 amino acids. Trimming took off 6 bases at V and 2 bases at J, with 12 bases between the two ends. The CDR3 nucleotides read TGTGCCAGCAGCCCGGGACCATCCACAGATACGCAGTATTTT. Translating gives CASSPGPSTDTQYF.

The CDR3 loop reads CASSPQSGSAFGELFF. Here the CDR3 DNA reads TGTGCCAGCAGCCCCCAGTCAGGGTCAGCCTTCGGGGAGCTGTTTTTT. The rearrangement links TRBV14 to TRBJ2-2; D may be TRBD1 (5 bases). Germline assignment: CDR1 SGHDN and CDR2 FVKESK. Trimming pared 4 bases from V and 7 bases from J, leaving 19 bases between. The CDR3 spans 16 residues.

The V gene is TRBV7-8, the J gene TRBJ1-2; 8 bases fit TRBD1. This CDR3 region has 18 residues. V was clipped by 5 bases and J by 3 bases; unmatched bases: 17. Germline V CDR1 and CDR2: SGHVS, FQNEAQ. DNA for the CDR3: TGTGCCAGCAGCACTCCGGACAGGGAAGGGCCCCTTGACTATGGCTACACCTTC. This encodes CASSTPDREGPLDYGYTF.

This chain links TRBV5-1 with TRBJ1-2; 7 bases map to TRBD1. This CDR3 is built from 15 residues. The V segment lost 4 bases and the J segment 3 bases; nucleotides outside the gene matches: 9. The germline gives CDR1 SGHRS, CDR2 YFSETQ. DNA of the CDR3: TGCGCCAGCAGCGTTCAACCGGGACAGCACTATGGCTACACCTTC. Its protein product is CASSVQPGQHYGYTF.